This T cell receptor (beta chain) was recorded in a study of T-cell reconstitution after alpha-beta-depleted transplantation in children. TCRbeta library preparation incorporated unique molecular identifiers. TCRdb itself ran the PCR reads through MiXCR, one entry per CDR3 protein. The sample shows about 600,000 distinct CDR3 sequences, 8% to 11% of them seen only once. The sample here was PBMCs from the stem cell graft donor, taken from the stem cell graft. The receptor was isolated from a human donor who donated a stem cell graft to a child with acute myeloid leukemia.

The CDR3 protein is CASSIVAREKLFF. The CDR3 DNA reads TGTGCCAGTAGTATCGTCGCCCGGGAAAAACTGTTTTTT. The chain carries TRBV19 and TRBJ1-4; D uncertain. The CDR3 has 13 residues. Germline lookup yields CDR1 LNHDA and CDR2 SQIVND (reference sequence). V was clipped by 3 bases and J by 8 bases, with 10 bases between them.